The 5 T cell receptor beta chains below all came from one sample that was sequenced in a study of Tregs in tolerant kidney transplant recipients. Measured with immunoSEQ multiplex PCR; TCRdb has only the in-frame clones, and not every one. The table for this sample gives fewer than 55,000 clones. Specimen: CD4+ T cells from blood, collected before the transplant. These receptors came from a human donor who received a combined kidney and bone marrow transplant.

About this clone: The sequence runs out 3 residues before the end of the CDR3; the remainder is reconstructed from the germline J gene. The rearrangement links TRBV5-1 to TRBJ1-6; a possible D gene is TRBD1 (5 bases). The CDR3 has 18 amino acids. Germline-derived CDR1 and CDR2 are SGHRS and YFSETQ. With 0 bases removed from V and 8 bases from J, the gap between germline ends came to 21 bases. The CDR3 sequence: CASSLASRANPGDSPLHF. The CDR3 bases that were read are TGCGCCAGCAGCTTGGCGAGCAGGGCGAACCCTGGGGATTCACCC. The whole variable domain, filled in from reference TRBV5-1 and TRBJ1-6, reads KAGVTQTPRYLIKTRGQQVTLSCSPISGHRSVSWYQQTPGQGLQFLFEYFSETQRNKGNFPGRFSGRQFSNSRSEMNVSTLELGDSALYLCASSLASRANPGDSPLHFGNGTRLTVT.

As concerns this clone: The read comes to an end 3 residues before the CDR3 does, leaving the germline J gene to fill in the end. The chain links TRBV18 to TRBJ1-5; 9 bases are a match to TRBD1. The CDR3 extends over 16 amino acids. J lost 5 bases, V lost 6 bases, and 11 bases had no gene match. The germline gives CDR1 KGHSH, CDR2 LQKENI. CDR3 bases read: TGTGCCAGCTCGCCGCCCGGGACAGGGTTTGATCAGCCC. Its protein product is CASSPPGTGFDQP. The complete CDR3 reads CASSPPGTGFDQPQHF.

With regard to this clone: The sequence runs out 3 residues before the end of the CDR3; the remainder is reconstructed from the germline J gene. This sequence joins TRBV7-2 and TRBJ2-7; D gene uncertain. This CDR3 spans 15 amino acids. V lost 2 bases to trimming and J lost 5 bases, with 16 bases between them. Germline V gene sequence: CDR1 SGHTA, CDR2 FQGNSA. CDR3: CASSLTPTPGNEQYF. CDR3 bases read: TGTGCCAGCAGCTTAACCCCCACGCCAGGAAACGAG.

Worth noting for this clone: The read comes to an end 3 residues before the CDR3 does, leaving the germline J gene to fill in the end. V gene TRBV10-1 combines with J gene TRBJ2-5, with TRBD1 matching 8 bases. The junction had 2 bases not matched to a gene; V was cut back by 4 bases and J by 1 base. From germline, CDR1 is WNHNN and CDR2 SYGVQD (reference sequence). The CDR3 runs 14 residues. CDR3: CASSGTGFQETQYF. The CDR3 bases that were read are TGCGCCAGCAGTGGGACAGGGTTCCAAGAGACC.

CDR3 amino acids: CASSSRTGEAYNEQFF. CDR3 DNA, as far as it was read: TGTGCCAGCAGCTCCCGGACAGGGGAGGCCTACAATGAG. The V and J genes are TRBV5-4 and TRBJ2-1; 9 bases are a match to TRBD1. The read terminates 3 residues before the CDR3 end, so the remaining end is supplied by the germline J gene. This CDR3 region has 16 residues. The germline CDR1 and CDR2 sequences are SGHNT and YYREEE (reference sequence). V lost 3 bases and J lost 2; bases outside the gene matches: 6.